One T cell receptor beta chain is described in this entry. Its antigen is not known. This record comes from a study of beta chain features in type 1 diabetes. Per germline, CDR1 MDHEN and CDR2 SYDVKM. V gave up 3 bases and J gave up 1 base, with 18 bases separating them. This CDR3 spans 18 amino acids. Study-level results: Shortening that was moderate but significant affected the TCRB CDR3s of Type 1 diabetes patients in all four CD4+ subsets.

What was sequenced were expressed TCRB transcripts, since all of the isolated RNA had been reverse transcribed. Average reads for naive, central memory and regulatory T cell samples were about 3.6 million. Only in-frame clones appear in the TCRdb table, and some are missing; sequencing was by immunoSEQ multiplex PCR. The sample includes about 160,000 clones, 7.8% seen only once; the top ten take about 0.9%. The genes are TRBV28 and TRBJ2-2, with D uncertain. The TCR was taken from a woman in her thirties or forties with type 1 diabetes. Sequenced sample: central memory CD4+ T cells from blood. CDR3 nucleotides: TGTGCCAGCAGTTTCCCCCTCAGGTTGTCAGGGAACACCGGGGAGCTGTTTTTT. This sequence encodes CASSFPLRLSGNTGELFF.